This T cell receptor (beta chain) originates from a study of T cell responses to AZD1222 COVID-19 vaccine. The CDR3 is made up of 12 amino acids. V shed 7 bases and J shed 6 bases, with 13 bases lying between them. Notes on this clone: Antigen: not known.

The assay was immunoSEQ multiplex PCR, and TCRdb's table has in-frame clones only and misses some. Counted here are approximately 93,000 clones, approximately 90% occurring once; the ten biggest clones make up 5% to 6%. Study results and caveats: Baseline seropositivity characterized only 5 to 7 AZD1222 recipients.

The chain combines TRBV12-3 or TRBV12-4 with TRBJ2-7, with D maybe TRBD1 (5 bases). Sequenced here: peripheral blood, sampled 28 days after the second AZD1222 dose. This receptor was obtained from an adult who received the AZD1222 COVID-19 vaccine. CDR3 loop: CASTNQGFEQYF. The CDR3 nucleotides read TGTGCCAGCACCAACCAGGGATTCGAGCAGTACTTC.